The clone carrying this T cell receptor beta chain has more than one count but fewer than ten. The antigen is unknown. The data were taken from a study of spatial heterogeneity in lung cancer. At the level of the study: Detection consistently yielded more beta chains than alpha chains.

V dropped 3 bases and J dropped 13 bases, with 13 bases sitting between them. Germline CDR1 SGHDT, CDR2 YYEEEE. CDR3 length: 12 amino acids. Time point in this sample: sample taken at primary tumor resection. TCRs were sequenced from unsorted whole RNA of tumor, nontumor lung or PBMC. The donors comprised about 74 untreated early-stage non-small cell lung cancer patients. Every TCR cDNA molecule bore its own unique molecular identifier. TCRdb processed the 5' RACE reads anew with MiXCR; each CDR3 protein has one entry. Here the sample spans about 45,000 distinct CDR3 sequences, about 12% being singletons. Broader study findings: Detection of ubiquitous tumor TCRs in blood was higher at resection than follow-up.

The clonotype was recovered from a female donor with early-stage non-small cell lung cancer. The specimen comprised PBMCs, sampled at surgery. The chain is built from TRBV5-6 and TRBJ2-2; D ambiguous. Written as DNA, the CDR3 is TGTGCCAGCAGCTCCATGGGGTCTCCGCTGTTTTTT. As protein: CASSSMGSPLFF.